This T cell receptor (beta chain) is drawn from a study of early T cells in non-severe SARS-CoV-2 infection. Findings and caveats of the study: Lookups in VDJdb leaned toward anti-spike CD8 responses and missed private and CD4 specificities.

Concerning this clonotype itself: Its antigen is unidentified.

MiXCR, run by TCRdb on the 5' RACE reads, gives a single entry per CDR3 protein. Altogether roughly 120,000 distinct CDR3 sequences are present, around an eighth being singletons, with the ten largest covering less than 4.5%. The sample consisted of whole blood, taken at baseline. The TCR sequence derives from an adult who was a healthcare worker with PCR-confirmed SARS-CoV-2 infection or an uninfected control (not recorded which).

CDR3 protein: CSATRGGSSYEQYF. The CDR3 DNA reads TGCAGTGCTACCCGGGGGGGCAGCTCCTACGAGCAGTACTTC. The chain employs TRBV20-1 and TRBJ2-7; TRBD2 matches 8 bases. Germline values: CDR1 DFQATT, CDR2 SNEGSKA (reference sequence). This CDR3 has 14 residues. V gave up 4 bases and J gave up 0 bases; unmatched junction bases: 5.